These 12 T cell receptor beta chains share one sample of origin, sequenced in a study of vaccination effects on CD4 cells after COVID-19. Here immunoSEQ multiplex PCR was the method, and the copy in TCRdb shows in-frame clones only, minus some. Of nearly 25,000 clones listed, 69% were seen once; the top ten hold approximately 8%. Peptide-pool stimulation followed by sequencing identified expanded antigen-specific CD4+ clonotypes in the ViraFEST assay. Following a roughly eleven-day culture, CD4+ T cells were purified. Each participant received a vaccine that was either BNT162b2 or mRNA-1273, given as two doses. Which antigens these TCRs recognize remains unknown. The sample consisted of CD4+ T cells from PBMCs cultured with SARS-CoV-2 spike peptides, taken after COVID-19 vaccination. The receptors come from a human donor who received a COVID-19 vaccine.

This clone was observed once. This chain connects TRBV9 to TRBJ1-1; 8 bases fit TRBD1. The CDR3 is 17 residues long. CDR1 and CDR2 from the germline V gene are SGDLS and YYNGEE. The ends lost 3 bases at V and 8 bases at J; junction bases unmatched: 18. CDR3 loop: CASSARTGWATDGEAFF. In DNA form, the CDR3 reads TGTGCCAGCAGCGCGCGGACAGGGTGGGCTACAGATGGAGAAGCTTTCTTT.

The rearrangement links TRBV6-6 to TRBJ2-7; TRBD1 might be the D (5 bases). The CDR3 covers 13 residues. Germline-derived CDR1 and CDR2 are MNHNY and SVGAGI (reference sequence). V lost 4 bases, J lost 6 bases, and 13 bases lay in between. The CDR3 spells CASSLPTRAEQYF. CDR3 DNA sequence: TGTGCCAGCAGTTTACCGACCAGGGCCGAGCAGTACTTC.

The V and J genes are TRBV7-9 and TRBJ2-7; maybe TRBD1 (6 bases). CDR3 length: 17 amino acids. The ends were cut back, 2 bases at V and 0 bases at J, with 17 bases in the middle. CDR1 is SEHNR and CDR2 is FQNEAQ in the germline V gene (reference sequence). The CDR3 reads CASSLSVWGQSSYEQYF. The CDR3 coding sequence is TGTGCCAGCAGCTTATCAGTGTGGGGACAAAGCTCCTACGAGCAGTACTTC. Looking up the rest from reference TRBV7-9 and TRBJ2-7 gives the full variable domain: DTGVSQNPRHKITKRGQNVTFRCDPISEHNRLYWYRQTLGQGPEFLTYFQNEAQLEKSRLLSDRFSAERPKGSFSTLEIQRTEQGDSAMYLCASSLSVWGQSSYEQYFGPGTRLTVT.

The J gene is TRBJ2-7, the V gene TRBV5-1, with TRBD1 as a possible D gene (6 bases). Germline V gene data show CDR1 as SGHRS and CDR2 as YFSETQ. CDR3 length: 14 residues. The V end was cut by 4 bases, the J end by 0 bases, with 11 bases between. CDR3 amino acids: CASSPGTHSYEQYF. CDR3 DNA sequence: TGCGCCAGCAGCCCCGGGACACACTCCTACGAGCAGTACTTC.

The V and J genes are TRBV6-5 and TRBJ1-6; no clear D gene. Per germline, CDR1 MNHEY and CDR2 SVGAGI. The ends were cut back, 0 bases at V and 5 bases at J, with 2 bases in the middle. CDR3 length: 13 residues. CDR3 amino acids: CASSYSNNSPLHF. The CDR3, as DNA: TGTGCCAGCAGTTACTCGAATAATTCACCCCTCCACTTT.

The J gene is TRBJ1-4, the V gene TRBV7-9, with D perhaps TRBD1 (5 bases). V gave up 4 bases and J gave up 7 bases, with 19 bases separating them. The CDR3 extends over 16 amino acids. CDR1 is SEHNR, CDR2 FQNEAQ, per germline (reference sequence). DNA for the CDR3: TGTGCCAGCAGCTCCCGGGACCCCCCGTTTCCTGAAAAACTGTTTTTT. Protein: CASSSRDPPFPEKLFF.

This chain joins TRBV4-1 and TRBJ2-5; maybe TRBD2 (5 bases). V was pared by 0 bases and J by 7 bases, with 9 bases between. There are 13 residues in the CDR3. Germline V gene sequence: CDR1 MGHRA, CDR2 YSYEKL. The CDR3 region has the DNA TGCGCCAGCAGCCAAGATTGGAGCGGGACCCAGTACTTC. Translation gives CASSQDWSGTQYF.

This clone was seen a handful of times. The V call is TRBV19, the J call TRBJ2-3; TRBD2 might be the D (5 bases). V lost 8 bases and J 1 base, leaving 10 bases between the germline ends. Looked up from germline, CDR1 is LNHDA and CDR2 is SQIVND (reference sequence). CDR3 length: 13 residues. The CDR3 protein is CASRPAGTDTQYF. CDR3 coding DNA: TGTGCCAGTCGTCCAGCGGGCACAGATACGCAGTATTTT. Using reference TRBV19 and TRBJ2-3 for the parts outside the CDR3, the full variable domain is DGGITQSPKYLFRKEGQNVTLSCEQNLNHDAMYWYRQDPGQGLRLIYYSQIVNDFQKGDIAEGYSVSREKKESFPLTVTSAQKNPTAFYLCASRPAGTDTQYFGPGTRLTVL.

This chain uses TRBV30 with TRBJ1-1, with 8 bases matching TRBD1. CDR3 length: 13 amino acids. Trimming took 4 bases from V and 10 from J; bases not matched to a gene: 11. CDR1 is GTSNPN and CDR2 is SVGIG in the germline V gene (reference sequence). CDR3 in amino acids: CAWKGSGGERAFF. CDR3 DNA: TGTGCCTGGAAAGGGTCAGGGGGCGAGAGAGCTTTCTTT.

The gene calls are TRBV25-1 and TRBJ1-6, with no clear D. CDR3 length: 14 residues. V lost 1 base to trimming and J lost 10 bases, with 11 bases between them. Germline V gene data show CDR1 as MGHDK and CDR2 as SYGVNS. The CDR3 nucleotides read TGTGCCAGCAGTGAATTATCGGGGAGCTCACCCCTCCACTTT. It is translated as CASSELSGSSPLHF.

This rearrangement joins TRBV7-8 to TRBJ2-7; 9 bases map to TRBD2. V lost 1 base and J lost 4; bases outside the gene matches: 11. Germline lookup yields CDR1 SGHVS and CDR2 FQNEAQ. This CDR3 is built from 17 residues. CDR3 coding DNA: TGTGCCAGCAGCTTAGTATTTAGCGGGGGACAAAGGTACGAGCAGTACTTC. Protein sequence: CASSLVFSGGQRYEQYF.

The chain uses TRBV2 and TRBJ1-5; tentative D call: TRBD1 (5 bases). V was shortened by 6 bases and J by 0 bases, with 12 bases between the two germline ends. The CDR3 has 15 residues. The germline V gene has CDR1 SNHLY and CDR2 FYNNEI. This chain's CDR3 is CASSRMGGSNQPQHF. The CDR3 bases are TGTGCCAGCAGCCGGATGGGGGGTAGCAATCAGCCCCAGCATTTT. Combining the CDR3 with reference TRBV2 and TRBJ1-5 gives the whole variable domain EPEVTQTPSHQVTQMGQEVILRCVPISNHLYFYWYRQILGQKVEFLVSFYNNEISEKSEIFDDQFSVERPDGSNFTLKIRSTKLEDSAMYFCASSRMGGSNQPQHFGDGTRLSIL.